One sample yielded the 13 T cell receptor beta chains listed below, sequenced in a study of Ad26.COV2.S vaccination and SARS-CoV-2 variants. TCRdb's copy holds only in-frame clones and misses some; the assay was immunoSEQ multiplex PCR. Found here are around 450,000 clones, 90% of them singletons; the top ten hold 4.3%. Treatment denoted: 19 received Ad26.COV2.S at low or high dose, single or two shots; roughly five received placebo; per-sample allocation not given. Sampling occurred on day 63 after the first vaccine or placebo injection. Sequenced here: peripheral blood, sampled in a trial of Ad26.COV2.S vaccine versus placebo. These receptors all come from a person aged 18-60 years who received the Ad26.COV2.S COVID-19 vaccine or a placebo.

The chain is built from TRBV5-1 and TRBJ2-7, with D hard to call. Looked up from germline, CDR1 is SGHRS and CDR2 is YFSETQ. The CDR3 is made up of 16 amino acids. Trimming removed 5 bases at V and 0 bases at J, with 18 bases between. CDR3 DNA: TGCGCCAGCAGTCCACGTGGCGCCGGCCTCTCCTACGAGCAGTACTTC. Translation: CASSPRGAGLSYEQYF.

The chain is built from TRBV9 and TRBJ2-1, with D hard to call. Germline loops: CDR1 SGDLS, CDR2 YYNGEE. Trimming pared 0 bases from V and 3 bases from J, leaving 13 bases between. The CDR3 covers 16 residues. This CDR3 reads CASSVGAGAYYNEQFF. The CDR3 nucleotides are TGTGCCAGCAGCGTAGGGGCAGGAGCGTACTACAATGAGCAGTTCTTC. The variable domain in full, with the rest retrieved from reference TRBV9 and TRBJ2-1, is DSGVTQTPKHLITATGQRVTLRCSPRSGDLSVYWYQQSLDQGLQFLIQYYNGEERAKGNILERFSAQQFPDLHSELNLSSLELGDSALYFCASSVGAGAYYNEQFFGPGTRLTVL.

This rearrangement joins TRBV9 to TRBJ2-7; 11 bases line up with TRBD1. The ends lost 3 bases at V and 2 bases at J; junction bases unmatched: 7. CDR1 is SGDLS and CDR2 is YYNGEE in the germline V gene. This CDR3 region has 16 residues. DNA for the CDR3: TGTGCCAGCAGCGCCGCCCAGGGACAGGGGGCCTACGAGCAGTACTTC. Its protein is CASSAAQGQGAYEQYF.

V and J are TRBV3-1 (or the pseudogene TRBV3-2) and TRBJ2-7, with D unclear. CDR1 is LGHDT and CDR2 is YNNKEL in the germline V gene (reference sequence). This CDR3 comprises 11 residues. V lost 3 bases and J lost 7, with 7 bases in between. As DNA, the CDR3 is TGTGCCAGCAGCCAGGAGTGGGAGCAGTACTTC. Encoded protein: CASSQEWEQYF.

The chain is built from TRBV27 and TRBJ2-1, with 16 bases fitting TRBD2. The ends lost 10 bases at V and 8 bases at J; junction bases unmatched: 8. Per the germline V gene, CDR1 is MNHEY and CDR2 is SMNVEV (reference sequence). There are 15 residues in the CDR3. CDR3 sequence (DNA): TGTGCCACAGCGGGACTAGCGGGAGGGTGGCATGAGCAGTTCTTC. Translating gives CATAGLAGGWHEQFF.

This CDR3 is CASSQEGRSTAFF. CDR3 DNA: TGTGCCAGCAGCCAAGAGGGTCGGAGTACGGCTTTCTTT. This sequence joins TRBV4-2 and TRBJ1-1, with D hard to call. CDR3 length: 13 amino acids. Between the trimmed V and J ends, which lost 0 bases and 11 bases, there was a span of 13 bases. Per the germline V gene, CDR1 is LGHNA and CDR2 is YNFKEQ.

Turning to this clone: The junction differs from germline at one of its ends, possibly a read error. The genes are TRBV6-1 and TRBJ1-5; TRBD1 matches at 9 bases. CDR3 length: 16 amino acids. CDR1 and CDR2 (germline): MNHNS, SASEGT. CDR3 residues: CASSEIEGQGKQPQHF. For the CDR3, the DNA is TGTGCCAGCAGTGAAATAGAGGGACAGGGCAAACAGCCCCAGCATTTT.

The CDR3, as DNA: TGTGCCAGCAGTTATCGGGACAGGGACACTGAAGCTTTCTTT. This gives the protein CASSYRDRDTEAFF. V usage is TRBV6-5 and J usage is TRBJ1-1, with TRBD1 identical over 9 bases. Per the germline V gene, CDR1 is MNHEY and CDR2 is SVGAGI. The CDR3 totals 14 residues. The V segment lost 3 bases and the J segment 3 bases; nucleotides outside the gene matches: 2.

This sequence joins TRBV6-5 and TRBJ2-7; 9 bases agree with TRBD1. The CDR3 extends over 14 amino acids. Germline loops: CDR1 MNHEY, CDR2 SVGAGI. V shed 5 bases and J 3 bases; nucleotides not matched to a gene: 5. The CDR3 reads CASSPGTGIYEQYF. CDR3 nucleotide sequence: TGTGCCAGCAGTCCCGGGACAGGGATCTACGAGCAGTACTTC.

The chain uses TRBV7-2 and TRBJ1-1; 7 bases agree with TRBD1. Per germline, CDR1 SGHTA and CDR2 FQGNSA. This CDR3 spans 14 amino acids. J was trimmed by 3 bases and V by 5 bases; bases with no gene match: 6. The CDR3 DNA reads TGTGCCAGCAGCGCCCAGCAGGGGGACACTGAAGCTTTCTTT. It translates to CASSAQQGDTEAFF.

The chain employs TRBV5-5 and TRBJ2-7; D may be TRBD1 (5 bases). V was cut by 2 bases and J by 1 base, with 13 bases left in between. Germline lookup yields CDR1 SGHKS and CDR2 YYEKEE (reference sequence). CDR3 length equals 15 residues. The CDR3 is CASSFELGRSYEQYF. The DNA for the CDR3 is TGTGCCAGCAGCTTTGAGCTGGGGCGGTCCTACGAGCAGTACTTC.

The chain carries TRBV3-1 (or the pseudogene TRBV3-2) and TRBJ2-7, with D possibly TRBD1 on 6 matching bases. CDR1 is LGHDT and CDR2 is YNNKEL in the germline V gene (reference sequence). This CDR3 is 15 amino acids long. The V end was cut by 4 bases, the J end by 0 bases, with 13 bases between. CDR3 nucleotides: TGTGCCAGCAGCCCCGGGACAACAAGCTCCTACGAGCAGTACTTC. Protein: CASSPGTTSSYEQYF.

The genes are TRBV9 and TRBJ2-5; 10 nucleotides line up with TRBD1. CDR3 length: 15 residues. V lost 2 bases, J lost 4 bases, and 5 bases stayed unmatched. CDR1 SGDLS and CDR2 YYNGEE come from the germline V gene. CDR3 bases: TGTGCCAGCAGCGTCCAGACAGGGGGCGGAGAGACCCAGTACTTC. Protein: CASSVQTGGGETQYF.